Sequencing of this T cell receptor (beta chain) was carried out in a study of regulatory T cells in long-lasting Graves disease. Researchers made TCR beta libraries by using iRepertoire HTBI primers and running Arm-PCR on CDR3 regions. Original methodology: From all samples, identification returned 11 to 15 TRBJ and approximately 63 TRBV segments. TCRdb used MiXCR to reprocess the multiplex PCR reads, holding one entry per CDR3 protein. Clone size and V and J calls follow TCRdb, not the original study. The table includes about 400,000 distinct CDR3 sequences, roughly 20% detected once. Regarding the study as a whole: Persistent patients shared more public clonotypes (roughly 2,500) than new patients (966). The sample size was small, and this may have reduced accuracy.

Stated time point: persistent/refractory GD, antithyroid drugs over 5 years with positive TRAb. Extracted PBMC RNA gave rise to the TCR library. The EDTA tubes were filled with 8 to 9.5 milliliters of drawn peripheral blood. Only a few counts were recorded for this clonotype. Its target is not known. Source: peripheral blood mononuclear cells (PBMCs), taken when the disease was refractory, from a patient treated with antithyroid drugs. The sequence derives from a female donor with Graves disease.

The CDR3 loop is CASSVAGWNTGELFF. The CDR3, as DNA: TGTGCCAGCAGCGTTGCAGGGTGGAACACCGGGGAGCTGTTTTTT. J is TRBJ2-2 and V is TRBV9, with a weak D call TRBD1 (5 bases). CDR3 length: 15 amino acids. V lost 2 bases to trimming and J lost 1 base, with 9 bases between them. Germline V CDR1 and CDR2: SGDLS, YYNGEE.